This is a list of T cell receptor beta chains from one sample in a study of response to subunit inactivated influenza vaccine. TCRdb analysed the RT-PCR reads with MiXCR anew, one entry per CDR3 protein. The sample holds 300,000 to 350,000 distinct CDR3 sequences; roughly 20% are singletons and the top ten take around a tenth. This specimen was PBMCs from blood, taken less than 22 months after vaccination. These receptors originate from a man aged 50 to 75 who received an inactivated influenza vaccine. CDR3s include the opening cysteine and the closing phenylalanine or tryptophan. A D gene is named only where the DNA matches it firmly. Not all rows give a size; the values are once, few, many and, for expanded clones, a class.

TRBD1,-,TRBJ1-5,TRBV12-3/TRBV12-4,CASSLAYRQGINQPQHF,TGTGCCAGCAGTTTAGCGTACCGACAGGGGATCAACCAGCCCCAGCATTTT
-,-,TRBJ1-2,TRBV20-1,CSARDSSPGYTF,TGCAGTGCTAGAGATTCATCTCCTGGCTACACCTTC
-,-,TRBJ2-2,TRBV12-3/TRBV12-4,CASSYPPHGPGELFF,TGTGCCAGCAGTTACCCGCCCCACGGACCCGGGGAGCTGTTTTTT
TRBD1,few,TRBJ1-1,TRBV6-2/TRBV6-3,CASSYPSKIQGARTEAFF,TGTGCCAGCAGTTACCCGAGCAAGATCCAGGGGGCGCGTACTGAAGCTTTCTTT
TRBD1,few,TRBJ1-6,TRBV10-3,CAISESGGSPLHF,TGTGCCATCAGTGAGTCAGGGGGCTCACCCCTCCACTTT
-,-,TRBJ1-2,TRBV3-1,CASSQTPVLGYTF,TGTGCCAGCAGCCAAACACCGGTCTTGGGCTACACCTTC
TRBD1,few,TRBJ1-2,TRBV7-2,CASSKAKGQGSTGYTF,TGTGCCAGCAGCAAGGCGAAGGGACAGGGGTCGACTGGCTACACCTTC
-,-,TRBJ2-7,TRBV6-2/TRBV6-3,CASRRLLGRAYEQYF,TGTGCCAGCAGACGCCTACTGGGCAGGGCCTACGAGCAGTACTTC
-,-,TRBJ2-7,TRBV28,CASSLRGPSYEQYF,TGTGCCAGCAGTTTACGGGGCCCGAGCTACGAGCAGTACTTC
-,-,TRBJ2-1,TRBV7-7,CASSLERGEQFF,TGTGCTAGCAGCTTAGAACGGGGTGAGCAGTTCTTC
-,few,TRBJ1-4,TRBV12-2,CASRAKTGPNEKLFF,TGTGCAAGTCGCGCCAAGACAGGGCCGAATGAAAAACTGTTTTTT
-,few,TRBJ2-5,TRBV7-9,CASSPGTPVKTQYF,TGTGCCAGCAGCCCCGGGACCCCGGTGAAGACCCAGTACTTC
-,many,TRBJ1-5,TRBV28,CASTSGRADWGLRTQPQHF,TGTGCCAGCACCTCCGGAAGGGCGGATTGGGGTTTGCGAACTCAGCCCCAGCATTTT
TRBD1,-,TRBJ2-7,TRBV27,CASSPPGTGFYEQYF,TGTGCCAGCAGTCCCCCCGGGACAGGGTTCTACGAGCAGTACTTC
-,-,TRBJ2-5,TRBV4-1,CASSQDGRSGETQYF,TGCGCCAGCAGCCAAGATGGAAGGAGCGGAGAGACCCAGTACTTC
-,many,TRBJ1-5,TRBV5-1,CASTITGARIHQPQHF,TGCGCCAGCACTATCACGGGCGCAAGGATACATCAGCCCCAGCATTTT
-,-,TRBJ2-3,TRBV4-3,CASSQVFTGVNADTQYF,TGCGCCAGCAGCCAAGTTTTTACGGGAGTGAATGCAGATACGCAGTATTTT
-,many,TRBJ1-2,TRBV2,CASSSQGIGYGYTF,TGTGCCAGCTCAAGCCAGGGGATAGGCTATGGCTACACCTTC
-,few,TRBJ2-1,TRBV7-9,CASSLGGFNEQFF,TGTGCCAGCAGCCTTGGGGGCTTTAATGAGCAGTTCTTC
TRBD1,-,TRBJ1-1,TRBV5-8,CASSWGTVPNTEAFF,TGTGCCAGCAGCTGGGGGACAGTACCGAACACTGAAGCTTTCTTT
-,-,TRBJ2-5,TRBV23-1,CASSHVGGRGETQYF,TGCGCCAGCAGTCATGTCGGGGGCCGAGGGGAGACCCAGTACTTC
-,-,TRBJ2-1,TRBV9,CASSVEGGSYNEQFF,TGTGCCAGCAGCGTAGAGGGGGGCTCCTACAATGAGCAGTTCTTC
-,few,TRBJ1-1,TRBV28,CASSWGVLGAFF,TGTGCCAGCAGTTGGGGGGTCCTTGGGGCTTTCTTT
-,-,TRBJ2-3,TRBV3-1,CASSPRPGSRDTQYF,TGTGCCAGCAGCCCACGTCCCGGGAGCAGAGATACGCAGTATTTT
-,few,TRBJ1-5,TRBV27,CASSFGGPNQPQHF,TGTGCCAGCAGTTTTGGGGGGCCCAATCAGCCCCAGCATTTT
-,-,TRBJ2-2,TRBV7-9,CASSPRGRGNTGELFF,TGTGCCAGCAGCCCTCGGGGCAGGGGTAACACCGGGGAGCTGTTTTTT
TRBD1,few,TRBJ1-1,TRBV28,CASSSDRVYSNTEAFF,TGTGCCAGCAGTTCGGACAGGGTGTATTCGAACACTGAAGCTTTCTTT
-,few,TRBJ1-1,TRBV20-1,CSVVRAGNTEAFF,TGCAGCGTAGTTAGAGCAGGAAACACTGAAGCTTTCTTT
-,-,TRBJ1-2,TRBV5-1,CASRSAGRSRGYGYTF,TGCGCCAGCAGGTCCGCCGGGAGATCGCGCGGCTATGGCTACACCTTC
-,-,TRBJ2-3,TRBV2,CASSELASLTDTQYF,TGTGCCAGCAGTGAGCTAGCGTCCCTGACAGATACGCAGTATTTT
-,many,TRBJ1-1,TRBV10-3,CAIGDRDSNTEAFF,TGTGCCATCGGCGATAGGGATTCGAACACTGAAGCTTTCTTT
TRBD2,few,TRBJ2-3,TRBV6-1,CASSPGLAGVVHTQYF,TGTGCCAGCAGTCCAGGACTAGCGGGAGTGGTTCATACGCAGTATTTT
-,-,TRBJ1-1,TRBV4-3,CASSQETQNTEALF,TGCGCCAGCAGCCAAGAAACCCAGAACACTGAAGCTTTATTT
TRBD2,few,TRBJ2-1,TRBV7-9,CASSLGLAGVPEQFF,TGTGCCAGCAGCTTAGGACTAGCGGGAGTTCCTGAGCAGTTCTTC
TRBD1,-,TRBJ2-2,TRBV10-3,CAITGGGTGELFF,TGTGCCATCACAGGGGGTGGAACCGGGGAGCTGTTTTTT
TRBD1,few,TRBJ1-1,TRBV12-3/TRBV12-4,CASSFKGQGDTEAFF,TGTGCCAGCAGTTTTAAGGGACAGGGGGACACTGAAGCTTTCTTT
TRBD2,-,TRBJ2-7,TRBV7-9,CASGGAGVYEQYF,TGTGCCAGCGGTGGAGCGGGAGTCTACGAGCAGTACTTC
-,few,TRBJ1-6,TRBV6-2/TRBV6-3,CASSSPVNSPLHF,TGTGCCAGCAGTTCCCCGGTCAATTCACCCCTCCACTTT
TRBD1,few,TRBJ1-2,TRBV12-3/TRBV12-4,CASSFTTGGYGYTF,TGTGCCAGCAGTTTTACGACAGGGGGGTATGGCTACACCTTC
TRBD1,few,TRBJ1-2,TRBV7-2,CASSIPGRGSVYGYTF,TGTGCCAGCAGTATCCCGGGCAGGGGGTCTGTCTATGGCTACACCTTC
-,many,TRBJ1-3,TRBV10-3,CAINSDFGNTIYF,TGTGCCATCAACTCAGACTTTGGAAACACCATATATTTT
-,-,TRBJ1-2,TRBV20-1,CSAKLTDSPIYGYTF,TGCAGTGCCAAGTTAACGGACAGCCCAATCTATGGCTACACCTTC
-,-,TRBJ2-5,TRBV12-3/TRBV12-4,CASSQDSGGKTQYF,TGTGCCAGCAGCCAGGACTCTGGGGGTAAGACCCAGTACTTC
TRBD2,-,TRBJ2-2,TRBV18,CASSPKAGDTGELFF,TGTGCCAGCTCACCAAAAGCGGGAGACACCGGGGAGCTGTTTTTT
TRBD1,few,TRBJ1-1,TRBV7-9,CASSGGGPINTEAFF,TGTGCCAGCAGCGGAGGGGGCCCGATCAACACTGAAGCTTTCTTT
-,-,TRBJ1-5,TRBV7-8,CASSPRGSFQPQHF,TGTGCCAGCAGCCCACGGGGGTCGTTTCAGCCCCAGCATTTT
TRBD2,few,TRBJ2-5,TRBV15,CATSRNPKRESGQETQYF,TGTGCCACCAGCAGAAATCCTAAGCGGGAGTCCGGACAAGAGACCCAGTACTTC
-,few,TRBJ2-3,TRBV7-9,CASSHTADTQYF,TGTGCCAGCAGCCATACTGCGGATACGCAGTATTTT
-,-,TRBJ2-1,TRBV4-3,CASSQDYRGYNEQFF,TGCGCCAGCAGCCAAGATTACCGGGGCTACAATGAGCAGTTCTTC
-,few,TRBJ1-5,TRBV12-3/TRBV12-4,CASSLADGTKPQHF,TGTGCCAGCAGTTTAGCGGACGGTACAAAGCCCCAGCATTTT
-,once,TRBJ1-4,TRBV5-1,CASRRKATNEKLFF,TGCGCCAGCAGAAGGAAGGCAACTAATGAAAAACTGTTTTTT
-,many,TRBJ1-1,TRBV7-2,CASSLAGIGEAFF,TGTGCCAGCAGCTTAGCAGGGATCGGTGAAGCTTTCTTT
-,few,TRBJ1-6,TRBV5-5,CASSLDARGSSPLHF,TGTGCCAGCAGCTTGGACGCCAGGGGTAGTTCACCCCTCCACTTT
-,-,TRBJ2-7,TRBV10-3,CAISDRQSYEQYF,TGTGCCATCAGTGATAGACAGTCTTACGAGCAGTACTTC